These 4 T cell receptor beta chains share one sample of origin, sequenced in a study of T-cell memory formation after mild COVID-19. TCRdb reanalysed the 5' RACE reads using MiXCR and keeps one entry per CDR3 protein. The sample yields roughly 100,000 distinct CDR3 sequences, over 13% seen once. Sequencing used PBMCs or a T cell subset sorted from them (not recorded which). The origin of the receptors is a man between 18 and 35 years old who had mild COVID-19 (a few samples of this study predate the infection). Cell type and time point are not known.

The genes are TRBV7-9 and TRBJ2-3; D remains unclear. This CDR3 spans 13 amino acids. Germline V gene sequence: CDR1 SEHNR, CDR2 FQNEAQ (reference sequence). Trimming shortened V by 5 bases and J by 4 bases, and 10 bases separated the two germline ends. In nucleotides, the CDR3 is TGTGCCAGCAGCCCGCAAGTCCCAGATACGCAGTATTTT. Its protein is CASSPQVPDTQYF. The variable domain in full, with the rest retrieved from reference TRBV7-9 and TRBJ2-3, is DTGVSQNPRHKITKRGQNVTFRCDPISEHNRLYWYRQTLGQGPEFLTYFQNEAQLEKSRLLSDRFSAERPKGSFSTLEIQRTEQGDSAMYLCASSPQVPDTQYFGPGTRLTVL.

The V and J genes are TRBV19 and TRBJ2-1; weak D call: TRBD1 (6 bases). V lost 5 bases, J lost 7 bases, and 9 bases lay in between. The CDR3 has 12 residues. Per the germline V gene, CDR1 is LNHDA and CDR2 is SQIVND (reference sequence). CDR3 in DNA: TGTGCCAGTAGTGCCACAGGGAATGAGCAGTTCTTC. Translation: CASSATGNEQFF.

The chain joins TRBV9 to TRBJ2-5, with 12 positions matching TRBD1. The V and J ends lost 3 bases and 4 bases, in that order; junction bases with no gene match: 10. Germline lookup yields CDR1 SGDLS and CDR2 YYNGEE. This CDR3 is built from 17 residues. The CDR3 is CASSDPGQGALGETQYF. The DNA for the CDR3 is TGTGCCAGCAGCGACCCGGGACAGGGGGCGCTTGGAGAGACCCAGTACTTC.

This clonotype occurred a few times. This chain uses TRBV12-3 or TRBV12-4 with TRBJ1-1; D unresolved. Trimming left V 10 bases short and J 6 bases short, with 12 bases between. CDR3 length: 11 amino acids. CDR3 residues: CAINLRAEAFF. CDR3 DNA: TGTGCCATCAACCTGAGGGCTGAAGCTTTCTTT.